These T cell receptor beta chains were read from a single sample in a study of control samples from healthy donors and cancer patients. The method was immunoSEQ multiplex PCR; TCRdb's version includes in-frame clones alone and lacks a portion of them. The repertoire includes roughly 76,000 clones, 85% to 95% of them detected once, and 6.2% sits in the top ten. Sequences were obtained from blood. These receptor sequences come from a middle-aged woman in good health. CDR3s include the opening cysteine and the closing phenylalanine or tryptophan. A D gene is named only where the DNA matches it firmly. Size is stated for part of the rows, as once, few or many counts, or as a class when the clone is expanded.

J | V | size | D | length | CDR3 | DNA
TRBJ2-7 | TRBV5-1 | - | - | 16 | CASSLGDLPGAYEQYF | TGCGCCAGCAGCTTGGGGGATCTACCCGGAGCCTACGAGCAGTACTTC
TRBJ2-7 | TRBV7-2 | once | TRBD2 | 15 | CASSLVAGVSYEQYF | TGTGCCAGCAGCTTAGTAGCGGGAGTATCCTACGAGCAGTACTTC
TRBJ2-7 | TRBV28 | once | - | 12 | CASSTESYEQYF | TGTGCCAGCAGCACAGAATCCTACGAGCAGTACTTC
TRBJ1-5 | TRBV18 | once | - | 16 | CASSPLGGGNNQPQHF | TGTGCCAGCTCACCCCTGGGGGGGGGCAACAATCAGCCCCAGCATTTT
TRBJ1-5 | TRBV7-2 | - | - | 15 | CASSLRAGVRQPQHF | TGTGCCAGCAGCTTAAGGGCGGGGGTTCGGCAGCCCCAGCATTTT
TRBJ1-2 | TRBV6-1 | - | - | 14 | CASSEPVPLYGYTF | TGTGCCAGCAGTGAACCCGTACCATTATATGGCTACACCTTC
TRBJ2-3 | TRBV6-2/TRBV6-3 | - | - | 14 | CASSLEGGTDTQYF | TGTGCCAGCAGCCTAGAAGGGGGCACAGATACGCAGTATTTT
TRBJ1-1 | TRBV4-1 | - | TRBD1 | 16 | CASSLSATGRSTEAFF | TGCGCCAGCAGCCTGTCAGCGACAGGGAGGTCCACTGAAGCTTTCTTT
TRBJ1-1 | TRBV7-9 | once | - | 15 | CASSLAVGKNTEAFF | TGTGCCAGCAGCTTAGCTGTCGGAAAGAACACTGAAGCTTTCTTT
TRBJ1-2 | TRBV6-1 | - | - | 15 | CASSEALAGADGYTF | TGTGCCAGCAGTGAAGCGCTTGCAGGGGCGGATGGCTACACCTTC
TRBJ2-4 | TRBV5-4 | - | TRBD2 | 15 | CASSSRTSGGNIQYF | TGTGCCAGCAGCTCACGAACTAGCGGGGGGAACATTCAGTACTTC
TRBJ1-4 | TRBV2 | - | - | 12 | CASTGYNEKLFF | TGTGCCAGCACCGGGTACAATGAAAAACTGTTTTTT